This T cell receptor (beta chain) comes out of a study of OX40 agonist ivuxolimab in advanced cancers. The data were produced by immunoSEQ multiplex PCR, yet TCRdb's version contains in-frame clones alone and is incomplete. The repertoire holds about 96,000 clones, with 90% as singletons. The CDR3 sequence is 18 residues long. The V end was cut by 4 bases, the J end by 7 bases, with 25 bases between. CDR1 is SGHVS and CDR2 is FQNEAQ in the germline V gene. The source material was CD4+ or CD8+ T cells sorted from blood, sampled in a trial of the OX40 agonist ivuxolimab. The sequence was collected from an adult with an advanced solid tumor such as melanoma, head and neck, liver or kidney cancer. The V gene is TRBV7-8, the J gene TRBJ1-4, with D tentatively TRBD1 (5 bases). In nucleotides, the CDR3 is TGTGCCAGCAGCTCTTCCGGGACCTCCGCACGTCATGCTGAAAAACTGTTTTTT. This translates into CASSSSGTSARHAEKLFF.